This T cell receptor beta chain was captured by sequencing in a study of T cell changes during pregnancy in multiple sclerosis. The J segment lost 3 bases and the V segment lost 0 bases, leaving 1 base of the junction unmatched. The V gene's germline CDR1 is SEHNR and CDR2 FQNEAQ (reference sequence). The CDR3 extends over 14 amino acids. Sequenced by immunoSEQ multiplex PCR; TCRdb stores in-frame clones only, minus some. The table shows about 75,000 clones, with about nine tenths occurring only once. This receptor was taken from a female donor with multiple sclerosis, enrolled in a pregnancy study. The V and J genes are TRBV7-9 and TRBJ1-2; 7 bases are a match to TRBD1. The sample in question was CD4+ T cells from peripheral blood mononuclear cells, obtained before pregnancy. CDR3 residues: CASSLAGTDYGYTF. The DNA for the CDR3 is TGTGCCAGCAGCTTAGCCGGGACAGACTATGGCTACACCTTC. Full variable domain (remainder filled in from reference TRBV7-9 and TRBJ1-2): DTGVSQNPRHKITKRGQNVTFRCDPISEHNRLYWYRQTLGQGPEFLTYFQNEAQLEKSRLLSDRFSAERPKGSFSTLEIQRTEQGDSAMYLCASSLAGTDYGYTFGSGTRLTVV.